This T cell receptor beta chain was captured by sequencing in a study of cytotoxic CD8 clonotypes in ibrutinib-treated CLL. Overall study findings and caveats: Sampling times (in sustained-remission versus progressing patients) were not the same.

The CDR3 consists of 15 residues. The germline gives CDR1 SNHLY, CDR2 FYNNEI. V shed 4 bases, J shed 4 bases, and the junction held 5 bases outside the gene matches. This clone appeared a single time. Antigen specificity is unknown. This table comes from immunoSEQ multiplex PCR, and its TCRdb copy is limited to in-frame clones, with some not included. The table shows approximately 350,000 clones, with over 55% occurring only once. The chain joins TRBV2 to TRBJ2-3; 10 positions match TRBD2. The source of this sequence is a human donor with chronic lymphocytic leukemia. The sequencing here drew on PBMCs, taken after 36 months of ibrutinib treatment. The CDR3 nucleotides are TGTGCCAGCAGTGTTGGACTAGCGGACTCAGATACGCAGTATTTT. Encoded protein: CASSVGLADSDTQYF.